These 19 T cell receptor beta chains were all obtained from the same sample, sequenced in a study of T-cell memory formation after mild COVID-19. TCRdb re-analysed the 5' RACE reads in MiXCR, keeping a single row per CDR3 protein. The table has about 250,000 distinct CDR3 sequences, just over 15% seen once. The sequencing sample was made of PBMCs or a T cell subset sorted from them (not recorded which). The receptors here all came from an adult woman who had mild COVID-19 (a few samples of this study predate the infection). Cell type and time point are not known.

The CDR3 is CASNHGDTQYF. The CDR3 DNA sequence: TGTGCCAGCAACCACGGAGATACGCAGTATTTT. The chain is built from TRBV7-6 and TRBJ2-3; the D is unclear. This CDR3 contains 11 residues. The germline V gene encodes CDR1 SGHVS and CDR2 FNYEAQ. V lost 7 bases, J lost 5 bases, and 7 bases lay in between.

The gene calls are TRBV5-1 and TRBJ1-1; D gene ambiguous. Trimming took off 0 bases at V and 1 base at J, with 7 bases between the two ends. Looked up from germline, CDR1 is SGHRS and CDR2 is YFSETQ. The CDR3 length is 14 residues. Written as DNA, the CDR3 is TGCGCCAGCAGCTTGGTAGGGCGGAACACTGAAGCTTTCTTT. Protein sequence: CASSLVGRNTEAFF.

V gene TRBV7-2 combines with J gene TRBJ2-5, with D hard to call. V lost 2 bases and J 4 bases, leaving 11 bases between the germline ends. Germline lookup yields CDR1 SGHTA and CDR2 FQGNSA. This CDR3 contains 14 residues. For the CDR3, the DNA is TGTGCCAGCAGCTTACCTTACGCGGTAGAGACCCAGTACTTC. Protein: CASSLPYAVETQYF.

V and J are TRBV19 and TRBJ1-5; no clear D. V dropped 10 bases and J dropped 3 bases, with 13 bases sitting between them. The CDR3 is 13 amino acids. Germline-derived CDR1 and CDR2 are LNHDA and SQIVND (reference sequence). Here the CDR3 reads CATRSTSNQPQHF. The CDR3 DNA reads as TGTGCCACCCGTAGTACCTCCAATCAGCCCCAGCATTTT.

This clonotype was detected only a few times. The genes are TRBV12-3 or TRBV12-4 and TRBJ2-7; D possibly matches TRBD1 or TRBD2 (6 bases each). Trimming removed 4 bases from V and 0 bases from J, with 10 bases in between. The CDR3 consists of 14 residues. CDR3 DNA sequence: TGTGCCAGCAGTTATTCGGGGGCCTCCTACGAGCAGTACTTC. It specifies CASSYSGASYEQYF.

The rearrangement uses TRBV7-8 and TRBJ2-7, with D hard to call. Trimming removed 1 base from V and 9 bases from J, with 13 bases in between. The CDR3 extends over 13 amino acids. Germline V gene data show CDR1 as SGHVS and CDR2 as FQNEAQ. For the CDR3, the DNA is TGTGCCAGCAGCTTAGGGCCCTCGGGTGGGCAGTACTTC. This translates into CASSLGPSGGQYF.

Only a few counts were recorded for this clonotype. V is TRBV6-6 and J is TRBJ1-3; 9 positions agree with TRBD1. Trimming at V came to 0 bases and at J to 5 bases, leaving 11 bases not matched to a gene. The CDR3 totals 18 residues. Germline CDR1 reads MNHNY; CDR2 reads SVGAGI (reference sequence). The CDR3 sequence is CASSYSILPGQGRNTIYF. The DNA of the CDR3 is TGTGCCAGCAGTTACTCGATTCTACCGGGACAGGGAAGAAACACCATATATTTT.

This clonotype was counted a few times. V usage is TRBV19 and J usage is TRBJ1-5; a possible D gene is TRBD1 (6 bases). This CDR3 region has 14 residues. Trimming took off 4 bases at V and 8 bases at J, with 15 bases between the two ends. Per germline, CDR1 LNHDA and CDR2 SQIVND (reference sequence). The CDR3 loop is CASSKGRGLEPQHF. DNA of the CDR3: TGTGCCAGTAGTAAGGGTCGGGGGCTGGAGCCCCAGCATTTT.

The sample holds a few counts of this clonotype. The CDR3 bases are TGCAGTGCGATCGGTCCTAGCGGGAGGGCGAAAGATACGCAGTATTTT. Its protein is CSAIGPSGRAKDTQYF. The rearrangement links TRBV20-1 to TRBJ2-3, with 12 bases identical to TRBD2. Losses at the gene ends were 6 bases for V and 5 bases for J; bases not matched to a gene: 12. This CDR3 comprises 16 residues. Germline V gene sequence: CDR1 DFQATT, CDR2 SNEGSKA (reference sequence).

The chain couples TRBV9 to TRBJ2-3, with D perhaps assigned TRBD1 or TRBD2 (6 bases each). V shed 0 bases and J shed 1 base, with 15 bases lying between them. Germline-derived CDR1 and CDR2 are SGDLS and YYNGEE. The CDR3 runs 17 residues. CDR3 sequence: CASSVGGLARRTDTQYF. DNA of the CDR3: TGTGCCAGCAGCGTAGGGGGGCTAGCGCGGCGCACAGATACGCAGTATTTT.

This clonotype has only one observation. This chain links TRBV6-1 with TRBJ2-1; TRBD2 matches at 13 bases. V dropped 5 bases and J dropped 7; count of bases not matched to a gene: 5. The CDR3 sequence is 15 residues long. Per the germline V gene, CDR1 is MNHNS and CDR2 is SASEGT. For the CDR3, the DNA is TGTGCCAGCAGTCCACGACTAGCGGGGGGTAATGAGCAGTTCTTC. It encodes CASSPRLAGGNEQFF.

This clonotype was observed a handful of times. The J gene is TRBJ1-2, the V gene TRBV7-9, with 7 bases fitting TRBD1. Trimming at V came to 3 bases and at J to 4 bases, leaving 8 bases not matched to a gene. The CDR3 sequence is 15 residues long. Looked up from germline, CDR1 is SEHNR and CDR2 is FQNEAQ (reference sequence). The CDR3 DNA reads TGTGCCAGCAGCTTCTCTGACAGGGCGGGCTATGGCTACACCTTC. It codes for CASSFSDRAGYGYTF.

The chain is built from TRBV18 and TRBJ2-5, with 8 bases matching TRBD2. J lost 2 bases, V lost 3 bases, and 5 bases had no gene match. The CDR3 has 15 amino acids. Germline V gene sequence: CDR1 KGHSH, CDR2 LQKENI. The CDR3 sequence is CASSPHGGEQETQYF. The DNA of the CDR3 is TGTGCCAGCTCACCCCACGGGGGGGAACAAGAGACCCAGTACTTC.

This clonotype was seen repeatedly, ten times or more. The chain carries TRBV20-1 and TRBJ2-5, with D perhaps matching TRBD1 (6 bases). V dropped 3 bases and J dropped 2 bases, with 19 bases sitting between them. The CDR3 extends over 16 amino acids. CDR1 is DFQATT and CDR2 is SNEGSKA in the germline V gene (reference sequence). The CDR3 sequence is CSASRRFRDKQETQYF. The CDR3 DNA sequence: TGCAGTGCTAGCCGTCGGTTCCGGGACAAACAAGAGACCCAGTACTTC.

This CDR3 is CSAQSTNYGYTF. The CDR3 DNA reads TGCAGTGCACAGAGTACTAACTATGGCTACACCTTC. V and J are TRBV20-1 and TRBJ1-2; D unresolved. V gave up 6 bases and J gave up 0 bases, with 8 bases separating them. There are 12 residues in the CDR3. From germline, CDR1 is DFQATT and CDR2 SNEGSKA (reference sequence).

This clonotype was detected a few times. This chain joins TRBV19 and TRBJ1-1; D is uncertain. Germline V gene sequence: CDR1 LNHDA, CDR2 SQIVND (reference sequence). V was shortened by 4 bases and J by 4 bases, with 7 bases between the two germline ends. The CDR3 totals 12 residues. CDR3 residues: CASSKRGTEAFF. In nucleotides, the CDR3 is TGTGCCAGTAGTAAGAGAGGCACTGAAGCTTTCTTT.

V and J are TRBV4-1 and TRBJ1-1; no reliable D call. CDR3 length equals 15 residues. V lost 1 base and J 3 bases, leaving 12 bases between the germline ends. CDR1 is MGHRA and CDR2 is YSYEKL in the germline V gene. The CDR3 DNA follows: TGCGCCAGCAGCCAAGCCCCTGTTACTTACACTGAAGCTTTCTTT. Translation: CASSQAPVTYTEAFF.

This clonotype was picked up a small number of times. The J gene is TRBJ1-1, the V gene TRBV5-1; weak D call: TRBD1 (5 bases). Trimming removed 3 bases at V and 1 base at J, with 16 bases between. CDR3 size: 16 residues. Per germline, CDR1 SGHRS and CDR2 YFSETQ. The CDR3 is CASSWGDGRPNTEAFF. The CDR3 region has the DNA TGCGCCAGCAGCTGGGGGGATGGGAGGCCGAACACTGAAGCTTTCTTT. The whole variable domain, remainder taken from reference TRBV5-1 and TRBJ1-1, is KAGVTQTPRYLIKTRGQQVTLSCSPISGHRSVSWYQQTPGQGLQFLFEYFSETQRNKGNFPGRFSGRQFSNSRSEMNVSTLELGDSALYLCASSWGDGRPNTEAFFGQGTRLTVV.

The V call is TRBV5-1, the J call TRBJ1-1, with D maybe TRBD1 (6 bases). The CDR3 runs to 15 residues. The V end lost 2 bases, the J end lost 3 bases, and 14 bases lay between the germline ends. Germline lookup yields CDR1 SGHRS and CDR2 YFSETQ. The CDR3 region has the DNA TGCGCCAGCAGCTTAGGAAGCGGGGGCGACACTGAAGCTTTCTTT. It yields the protein CASSLGSGGDTEAFF.